The 21 T cell receptor beta chains given below trace back to one sample, sequenced in a study of early T cells in non-severe SARS-CoV-2 infection. TCRdb re-called the 5' RACE reads with MiXCR, one entry per CDR3 protein. The sample has 55,000 to 70,000 distinct CDR3 sequences; less than 5.5% are singletons. Sequenced sample: whole blood. The source of these receptors is an adult who was a healthcare worker with PCR-confirmed SARS-CoV-2 infection or an uninfected control (not recorded which).

This clonotype was seen many times. The rearrangement joins TRBV24-1 to TRBJ2-1, with D perhaps TRBD1 or TRBD2 (5 bases each). Germline V gene data show CDR1 as KGHDR and CDR2 as SFDVKD. This CDR3 spans 15 amino acids. The V gene lost 7 bases and the J gene lost 8 bases, with 20 bases spanning the gap. This chain's CDR3 is CATSRDGALGDEQFF. The CDR3 region has the DNA TGTGCCACCAGCCGGGACGGAGCCCTAGGGGATGAGCAGTTCTTC.

This clonotype has at least ten counts. The CDR3 nucleotides are TGTGCCAGCAGCTCACTAGCGGGGGGGCCCGGGGAGCTGTTTTTT. It translates to CASSSLAGGPGELFF. The rearrangement links TRBV6-6 to TRBJ2-2, with 13 positions matching TRBD2. Germline trimming cut 6 bases from V and 6 bases from J; bases unmatched to any gene: 4. Germline CDR1 and CDR2: MNHNY and SVGAGI (reference sequence). This CDR3 has 15 residues.

This clonotype appeared many times. This sequence joins TRBV19 and TRBJ2-3; D gene unclear. This CDR3 has 13 amino acids. V lost 5 bases and J 2 bases, leaving 8 bases between the germline ends. Per germline, CDR1 LNHDA and CDR2 SQIVND (reference sequence). CDR3 residues: CASSPPDTDTQYF. CDR3 nucleotides: TGTGCCAGTAGTCCCCCAGACACAGATACGCAGTATTTT. The full variable domain, in which reference TRBV19 and TRBJ2-3 provide the parts outside the CDR3, is DGGITQSPKYLFRKEGQNVTLSCEQNLNHDAMYWYRQDPGQGLRLIYYSQIVNDFQKGDIAEGYSVSREKKESFPLTVTSAQKNPTAFYLCASSPPDTDTQYFGPGTRLTVL.

This clonotype was picked up many times. J is TRBJ2-7 and V is TRBV6-2 or TRBV6-3, with D maybe TRBD2 (6 bases). The ends were cut back, 8 bases at V and 2 bases at J, with 19 bases in the middle. The CDR3 runs 15 residues. CDR1 and CDR2 (germline): MNHEY, SVGEGT. DNA for the CDR3: TGTGCCAGCTCTTTAGCGGCGCACCGAGCCTACGAGCAGTACTTC. Amino acids: CASSLAAHRAYEQYF.

The V gene is TRBV19, the J gene TRBJ2-5; maybe TRBD2 (6 bases). Trimming pared 8 bases from V and 3 bases from J, leaving 16 bases between. CDR1 LNHDA and CDR2 SQIVND come from the germline V gene (reference sequence). The length of the CDR3 is 14 residues. Here the CDR3 reads CASGRSGDEETQYF. For the CDR3, the DNA is TGTGCCAGTGGAAGGTCGGGGGACGAAGAGACCCAGTACTTC. The entire variable domain, with the rest obtained from reference TRBV19 and TRBJ2-5, is as follows: DGGITQSPKYLFRKEGQNVTLSCEQNLNHDAMYWYRQDPGQGLRLIYYSQIVNDFQKGDIAEGYSVSREKKESFPLTVTSAQKNPTAFYLCASGRSGDEETQYFGPGTRLLVL.

This clonotype was seen at least ten times. The rearrangement links TRBV10-3 to TRBJ2-7; TRBD1 aligns across 10 bases. Germline V gene data show CDR1 as ENHRY and CDR2 as SYGVKD. With 8 bases clipped from V and 5 bases from J, the junction kept 6 bases outside the gene matches. This CDR3 has 13 amino acids. The CDR3 bases are TGTGCCATCCAATCTGGACAGGGGGACGAGCAGTACTTC. This translates into CAIQSGQGDEQYF.

This clonotype was observed at least ten times. V usage is TRBV20-1 and J usage is TRBJ1-6; TRBD1 matches at 9 bases. Germline lookup yields CDR1 DFQATT and CDR2 SNEGSKA (reference sequence). The CDR3 length is 14 residues. Trimming at V came to 4 bases and at J to 10 bases, leaving 8 bases not matched to a gene. CDR3 nucleotide sequence: TGCAGTGCTACCTGGGACAGGGATCGATCACCCCTCCACTTT. Amino acids: CSATWDRDRSPLHF.

Only a few counts were recorded for this clonotype. The chain has TRBV11-2 and TRBJ1-2, with D uncertain. V dropped 0 bases and J dropped 2 bases, with 10 bases sitting between them. The length of the CDR3 is 15 residues. Germline assignment: CDR1 SGHAT and CDR2 FQNNGV. This CDR3 is CASSLDRAANYGYTF. Written as DNA, the CDR3 is TGTGCCAGCAGCTTAGATAGGGCAGCGAACTATGGCTACACCTTC.

In its sample, this clonotype was seen many times. The J gene is TRBJ2-4, the V gene TRBV24-1; tentatively, D is TRBD2 (6 bases). The CDR3 contains 13 residues. V was cut by 10 bases and J by 9 bases, with 18 bases left in between. Per the germline V gene, CDR1 is KGHDR and CDR2 is SFDVKD. CDR3 DNA sequence: TGTGCCACTGATAAGGAGGGAGATGGCATTCAGTACTTC. Amino acid sequence: CATDKEGDGIQYF.

V gene TRBV2 combines with J gene TRBJ2-3; unclear D gene. V was clipped by 6 bases and J by 2 bases, with 9 bases between them. The CDR3 has 13 residues. The germline V gene encodes CDR1 SNHLY and CDR2 FYNNEI. The CDR3 bases are TGTGCCAGCAGGGTTCGGATCACAGATACGCAGTATTTT. Its protein is CASRVRITDTQYF.

At least ten counts were recorded for this clonotype. The V gene is TRBV5-1, the J gene TRBJ2-2; D gene ambiguous. Trimming stripped 1 base from V and 1 base from J, with 5 bases between. Germline CDR1 SGHRS, CDR2 YFSETQ. This CDR3 is built from 14 residues. CDR3 DNA: TGCGCCAGCAGCTTGACAATGAACACCGGGGAGCTGTTTTTT. This translates into CASSLTMNTGELFF.

This clonotype has a handful of counts. The chain carries TRBV6-4 and TRBJ1-2; maybe TRBD1 (6 bases). Germline V CDR1 and CDR2: MRHNA, SNTAGT. V lost 4 bases and J lost 7, with 13 bases in between. The CDR3 contains 13 residues. The CDR3 loop is CASSAMTGAGYTF. DNA for the CDR3: TGTGCCAGCAGTGCCATGACAGGAGCTGGCTACACCTTC.

This clonotype has only a few counts. This chain uses TRBV20-1 with TRBJ2-1, with no clear D. Germline V lookup: CDR1 DFQATT, CDR2 SNEGSKA (reference sequence). The CDR3 is 10 amino acids. Trimming removed 3 bases at V and 5 bases at J, with 2 bases between. The CDR3 protein is CSASNNEQFF. CDR3 sequence (DNA): TGCAGTGCTAGCAACAATGAGCAGTTCTTC.

The table lists this clonotype with a few counts. The chain links TRBV30 to TRBJ2-7; a possible D gene is TRBD1 (5 bases). The CDR3 is 12 residues long. The ends were cut back, 3 bases at V and 9 bases at J, with 15 bases in the middle. From germline, CDR1 is GTSNPN and CDR2 SVGIG (reference sequence). The CDR3 spells CAWSQGNLGQYF. CDR3 bases: TGTGCCTGGAGCCAGGGCAATCTAGGGCAGTACTTC.

This rearrangement joins TRBV9 to TRBJ1-2; D ambiguous. The V gene's germline CDR1 is SGDLS and CDR2 YYNGEE. The CDR3 has 14 amino acids. V gave up 0 bases and J gave up 0 bases, with 6 bases separating them. The CDR3 coding sequence is TGTGCCAGCAGCGTAGATTCGGCTAACTATGGCTACACCTTC. Its translation is CASSVDSANYGYTF. Full variable domain (rest looked up from reference TRBV9 and TRBJ1-2): DSGVTQTPKHLITATGQRVTLRCSPRSGDLSVYWYQQSLDQGLQFLIQYYNGEERAKGNILERFSAQQFPDLHSELNLSSLELGDSALYFCASSVDSANYGYTFGSGTRLTVV.

This clonotype was seen a few times. The chain is built from TRBV27 and TRBJ2-3; maybe TRBD1 (5 bases). V gave up 5 bases and J gave up 3 bases, with 12 bases separating them. Germline-derived CDR1 and CDR2 are MNHEY and SMNVEV (reference sequence). This CDR3 comprises 14 residues. CDR3 region: CASSPYRQTDTQYF. In nucleotides, the CDR3 is TGTGCCAGCAGTCCTTATCGACAGACAGATACGCAGTATTTT.

In its sample, this clonotype was seen a few times. The CDR3 loop reads CSARPSLGSGNTGELFF. The CDR3 DNA sequence: TGCAGTGCTAGGCCCTCCCTAGGTAGCGGGAACACCGGGGAGCTGTTTTTT. This sequence joins TRBV20-1 and TRBJ2-2; weak D call: TRBD2 (6 bases). The CDR3 extends over 17 amino acids. Germline values: CDR1 DFQATT, CDR2 SNEGSKA (reference sequence). Trimming stripped 3 bases from V and 1 base from J, with 18 bases between.

This clonotype was seen many times. This chain links TRBV27 with TRBJ1-2; a possible D gene is TRBD1 (5 bases). Germline V lookup: CDR1 MNHEY, CDR2 SMNVEV (reference sequence). V lost 5 bases and J 5 bases, leaving 15 bases between the germline ends. The length of the CDR3 is 14 residues. CDR3 loop: CASSPSTGFYGYTF. As DNA, the CDR3 is TGTGCCAGCAGTCCCTCTACAGGTTTTTATGGCTACACCTTC.

In its sample, this clonotype was seen many times. The chain links TRBV2 to TRBJ1-1, with D possibly being TRBD1 (6 bases). Trimming cost V 3 bases and J 6 bases, with 11 bases left between them. CDR1 is SNHLY, CDR2 FYNNEI, per germline. This CDR3 is built from 13 residues. The CDR3: CASSDNRVAEAFF. In nucleotides, the CDR3 is TGTGCCAGCAGTGATAACAGGGTGGCTGAAGCTTTCTTT.

This clonotype was observed at least ten times. This chain uses TRBV20-1 with TRBJ2-5; 9 nucleotides line up with TRBD1. The CDR3 covers 15 residues. The J segment lost 5 bases and the V segment lost 6 bases, leaving 13 bases of the junction unmatched. Germline values: CDR1 DFQATT, CDR2 SNEGSKA (reference sequence). The CDR3 DNA reads as TGCAGTGCCAGCTCGGAACAGGGGGCGCGGGAGACCCAGTACTTC. Its protein is CSASSEQGARETQYF.

The sample holds many counts of this clonotype. The genes are TRBV18 and TRBJ2-5, with D possibly being TRBD1 (6 bases). V lost 3 bases and J lost 4, with 12 bases in between. CDR1 is KGHSH, CDR2 LQKENI, per germline. This CDR3 comprises 14 residues. This chain's CDR3 is CASSPGIGGETQYF. The CDR3 nucleotides read TGTGCCAGCTCACCTGGCATAGGGGGAGAGACCCAGTACTTC.